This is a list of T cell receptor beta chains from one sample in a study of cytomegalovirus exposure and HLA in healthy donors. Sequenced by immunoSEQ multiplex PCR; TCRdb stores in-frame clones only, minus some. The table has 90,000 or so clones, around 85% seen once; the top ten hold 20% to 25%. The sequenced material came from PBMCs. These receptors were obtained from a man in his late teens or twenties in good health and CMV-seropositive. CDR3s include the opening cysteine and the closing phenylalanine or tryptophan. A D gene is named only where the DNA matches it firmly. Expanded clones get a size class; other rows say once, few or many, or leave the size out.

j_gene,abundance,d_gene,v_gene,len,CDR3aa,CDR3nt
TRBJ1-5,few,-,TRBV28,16,CASSLLDTYSNQPQHF,TGTGCCAGCAGTTTATTGGACACTTATAGCAATCAGCCCCAGCATTTT
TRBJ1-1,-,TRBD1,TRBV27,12,CASSLMGQPAFF,TGTGCCAGCAGTTTAATGGGACAGCCAGCTTTCTTT
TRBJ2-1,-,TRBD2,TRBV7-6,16,CASSLGGLAGVNEQFF,TGTGCCAGCAGCTTAGGTGGACTAGCGGGGGTTAATGAGCAGTTCTTC
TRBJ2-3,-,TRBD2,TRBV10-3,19,CAISESGLAGKASTDTQYF,TGTGCCATCAGTGAGTCGGGGCTAGCGGGGAAGGCTAGCACAGATACGCAGTATTTT
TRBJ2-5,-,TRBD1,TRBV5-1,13,CASSWTGSETQYF,TGCGCCAGCAGCTGGACAGGGTCGGAGACCCAGTACTTC
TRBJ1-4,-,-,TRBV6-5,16,CASSYSRGAANEKLFF,TGTGCCAGCAGTTATTCCAGGGGAGCCGCGAATGAAAAACTGTTTTTT
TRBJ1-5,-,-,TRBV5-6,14,CASSLGQSNQPQHF,TGTGCCAGCAGCTTGGGACAGTCGAATCAGCCCCAGCATTTT
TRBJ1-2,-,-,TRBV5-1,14,CASSSTSAGRRYTF,TGCGCCAGCAGCTCCACTTCCGCTGGGAGGCGCTACACCTTC
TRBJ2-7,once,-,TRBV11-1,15,CASSLLSGDRYEQYF,TGTGCCAGCAGCCTCCTATCGGGGGACCGCTACGAGCAGTACTTC
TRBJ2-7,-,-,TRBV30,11,CAWSVSLEQYF,TGTGCCTGGAGTGTATCCCTCGAGCAGTACTTC
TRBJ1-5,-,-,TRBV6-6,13,CASSQQGYQPQHF,TGTGCCAGCAGTCAACAGGGATATCAGCCCCAGCATTTT
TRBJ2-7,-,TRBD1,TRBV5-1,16,CASSGSSGQGSYEQYF,TGCGCCAGCAGCGGAAGCTCGGGACAGGGGAGCTACGAGCAGTACTTC
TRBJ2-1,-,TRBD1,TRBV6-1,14,CASIQTGPYNEQFF,TGTGCCAGCATTCAGACAGGGCCTTACAATGAGCAGTTCTTC
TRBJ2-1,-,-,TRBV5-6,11,CASSKGYEQFF,TGTGCCAGTTCGAAGGGGTATGAGCAGTTCTTC
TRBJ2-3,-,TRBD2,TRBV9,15,CASSVGSGNTDTQYF,TGTGCCAGCAGCGTAGGTAGCGGGAACACAGATACGCAGTATTTT
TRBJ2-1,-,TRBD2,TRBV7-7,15,CASSLTSGDYNEQFF,TGTGCCAGCAGCTTAACTAGCGGGGACTACAATGAGCAGTTCTTC
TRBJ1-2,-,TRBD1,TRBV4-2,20,CASTLKSLSTDRLFEGGYTF,TGTGCCAGCACTTTAAAGTCCCTATCGACGGACAGGTTGTTCGAGGGTGGCTACACCTTC
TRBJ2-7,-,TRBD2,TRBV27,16,CASSPTPGLASYEQYF,TGTGCCAGCAGTCCCACACCGGGACTAGCGTCCTACGAGCAGTACTTC
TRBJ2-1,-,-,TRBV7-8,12,CASSLVGGRQFF,TGTGCCAGCAGCTTAGTCGGAGGGCGGCAGTTCTTC
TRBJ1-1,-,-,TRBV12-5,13,CASALTKNTEAFF,TGTGCTAGTGCACTGACAAAGAACACTGAAGCTTTCTTT
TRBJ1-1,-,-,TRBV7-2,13,CASSLEGSQRAFF,TGTGCCAGCAGCTTAGAAGGGAGCCAGCGAGCTTTCTTT
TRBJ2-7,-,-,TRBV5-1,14,CASSLTGSDYEQYF,TGCGCCAGCAGCTTAACAGGGTCGGACTACGAGCAGTACTTC
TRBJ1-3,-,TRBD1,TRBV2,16,CASSEWTGGSGNTIYF,TGTGCCAGCAGTGAATGGACAGGGGGCTCTGGAAACACCATATATTTT
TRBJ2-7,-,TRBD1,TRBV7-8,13,CASSLSGGYEQYF,TGTGCCAGCAGCTTATCAGGGGGCTACGAGCAGTACTTC
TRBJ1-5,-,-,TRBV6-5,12,CASSSTSQPQHF,TGTGCCAGCAGTTCTACGAGTCAGCCCCAGCATTTT
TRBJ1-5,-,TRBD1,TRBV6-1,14,CASMQGDGNQPQHF,TGTGCCAGCATGCAGGGGGATGGCAATCAGCCCCAGCATTTT
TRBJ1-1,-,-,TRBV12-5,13,CASGLGTVTEAFF,TGTGCTAGTGGTTTGGGCACAGTAACTGAAGCTTTCTTT
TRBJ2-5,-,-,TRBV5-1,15,CASSLGIGVQETQYF,TGCGCCAGCAGCTTGGGGATCGGGGTACAAGAGACCCAGTACTTC
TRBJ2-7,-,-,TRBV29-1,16,CSVEDPMGQGNYEQYF,TGCAGCGTTGAAGATCCAATGGGCCAGGGGAACTACGAGCAGTACTTC
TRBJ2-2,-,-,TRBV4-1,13,CASSRTGTGELFF,TGCGCCAGCAGCCGTACAGGGACCGGGGAGCTGTTTTTT
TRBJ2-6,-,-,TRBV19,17,CASSIGDRSSGANVLTF,TGTGCCAGTAGTATTGGTGACAGAAGCTCTGGGGCCAACGTCCTGACTTTC
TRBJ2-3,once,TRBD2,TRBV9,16,CASSVELAATTDTQYF,TGTGCCAGCAGCGTAGAACTAGCGGCAACCACAGATACGCAGTATTTT
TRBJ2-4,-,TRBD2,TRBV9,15,CASSAIGTSGNIQYF,TGTGCCAGCAGCGCGATCGGGACTAGCGGAAACATTCAGTACTTC
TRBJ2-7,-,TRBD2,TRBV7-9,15,CASSPGGAASYEQYF,TGTGCCAGCAGTCCGGGGGGGGCCGCGAGCTACGAGCAGTACTTC
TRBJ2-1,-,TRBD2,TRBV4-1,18,CASSQDRRLAGRYNEQFF,TGCGCCAGCAGCCAAGATCGGCGACTAGCGGGACGATACAATGAGCAGTTCTTC
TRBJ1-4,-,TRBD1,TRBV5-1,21,CASSLKGTGGQLVSTNEKLFF,TGCGCCAGCAGCTTGAAGGGCACAGGGGGCCAGTTGGTCTCCACTAATGAAAAACTGTTTTTT
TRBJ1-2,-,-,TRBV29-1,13,CSVAPRVDYGYTF,TGCAGCGTTGCGCCCCGGGTGGACTATGGCTACACCTTC
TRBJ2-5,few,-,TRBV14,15,CASSFTTGVGETQYF,TGTGCCAGCAGCTTCACGACAGGTGTGGGAGAGACCCAGTACTTC
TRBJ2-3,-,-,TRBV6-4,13,CASSERATDTQYF,TGTGCCAGCAGTGAGAGAGCCACAGATACGCAGTATTTT
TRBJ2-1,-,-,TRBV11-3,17,CASSLISVPSSYNEQFF,TGTGCCAGCAGCTTAATTAGTGTGCCAAGCTCCTACAATGAGCAGTTCTTC
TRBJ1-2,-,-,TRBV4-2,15,CASSQDREALYGYTF,TGTGCCAGCAGCCAAGATCGGGAAGCTCTCTATGGCTACACCTTC
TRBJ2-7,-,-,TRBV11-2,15,CASSLLTPEAYEQYF,TGTGCCAGCAGCTTGCTGACCCCAGAGGCCTACGAGCAGTACTTC
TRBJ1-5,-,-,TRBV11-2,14,CASSPTGPNQPQHF,TGTGCCAGCAGCCCGACAGGTCCCAATCAGCCCCAGCATTTT
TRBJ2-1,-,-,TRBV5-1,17,CASSLRESLSSYNEQFF,TGCGCCAGCAGCCTCCGGGAAAGTTTGAGCTCCTACAATGAGCAGTTCTTC
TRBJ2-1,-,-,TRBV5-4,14,CASSQRRTSNEQFF,TGTGCCAGCAGCCAACGCCGGACTTCCAATGAGCAGTTCTTC
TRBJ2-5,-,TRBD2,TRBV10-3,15,CAISVLAGAQETQYF,TGTGCCATCAGTGTTTTAGCGGGAGCCCAAGAGACCCAGTACTTC
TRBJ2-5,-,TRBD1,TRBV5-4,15,CASSRGGQGKETQYF,TGTGCCAGCAGCCGAGGCGGACAGGGGAAAGAGACCCAGTACTTC
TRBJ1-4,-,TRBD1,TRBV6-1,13,CATQQGENEKLFF,TGTGCCACACAACAGGGGGAAAATGAAAAACTGTTTTTT
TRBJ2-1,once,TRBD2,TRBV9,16,CASSVEGRLADNEQFF,TGTGCCAGCAGCGTAGAAGGTAGGCTAGCGGACAATGAGCAGTTCTTC
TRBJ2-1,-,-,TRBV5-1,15,CASSLDGSSYNEQFF,TGCGCCAGCAGCTTGGACGGGAGCTCCTACAATGAGCAGTTCTTC
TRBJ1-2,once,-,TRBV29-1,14,CSVEDARYLFGYTF,TGCAGCGTTGAAGATGCCCGCTATTTATTTGGCTACACCTTC
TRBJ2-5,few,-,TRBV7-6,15,CASSLEGYRQETQYF,TGTGCCAGCAGCTTAGAGGGGTACCGCCAAGAGACCCAGTACTTC
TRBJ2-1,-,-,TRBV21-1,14,CAGEGLAVMNEQFF,TGTGCCGGAGAGGGACTAGCGGTTATGAATGAGCAGTTCTTC
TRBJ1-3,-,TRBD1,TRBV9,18,CASSVEGSGGRSGNTIYF,TGTGCCAGCAGCGTAGAGGGTTCAGGGGGGAGGAGTGGAAACACCATATATTTT
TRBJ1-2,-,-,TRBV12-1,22,CASSPSGTDTPPAPKYNYGYTF,TGTGCCAGCAGCCCCTCCGGGACAGATACCCCACCGGCCCCTAAGTATAACTATGGCTACACCTTC
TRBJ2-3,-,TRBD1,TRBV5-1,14,CASRTGTTTDTQYF,TGCGCCAGCAGGACAGGGACAACCACAGATACGCAGTATTTT
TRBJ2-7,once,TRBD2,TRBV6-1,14,CASSGTSGRDEQYF,TGTGCCAGCAGTGGGACTAGCGGGAGGGACGAGCAGTACTTC
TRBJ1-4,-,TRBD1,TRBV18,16,CASSRDRGALNEKLFF,TGTGCCAGCTCACGGGACAGGGGGGCCCTCAATGAAAAACTGTTTTTT
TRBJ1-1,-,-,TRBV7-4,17,CASSPTTPGISRTEAFF,TGTGCCAGCAGCCCTACCACCCCAGGTATTTCTCGGACTGAAGCTTTCTTT
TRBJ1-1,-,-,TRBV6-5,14,CASSSRDKVTEAFF,TGTGCCAGCAGTTCCCGGGACAAGGTCACTGAAGCTTTCTTT